The present T cell receptor (beta chain) was sequenced within a study of neurological immune-mediated disorders. Note on this clonotype: Antigen unknown.

Each CDR3 protein is one row after TCRdb ran MiXCR on the 5' RACE reads. This repertoire shows tens of thousands of distinct CDR3 sequences, around 4% found once; its top ten account for approximately 7.1%. Findings and caveats of the study: One cluster of related CDR3 sequences contained, by phylogenetic grouping, the repertoires of 18 of 34 multiple sclerosis patients and formed a possible signature. Expanded clones shared no CDR3 amino acid sequences across subjects, suggesting private repertoires in all groups.

What was sequenced was PBMCs. The clonotype comes from a man aged 55 to 70 with multiple sclerosis.

DNA for the CDR3: TGCAGTGCTTCGTTGGGCTACACCTTC. It specifies CSASLGYTF. This sequence joins TRBV20-1 and TRBJ1-2, with D unresolved. The V gene's germline CDR1 is DFQATT and CDR2 SNEGSKA (reference sequence). V lost 5 bases, J lost 8 bases, and 6 bases lay in between. The CDR3 loop spans 9 amino acids.